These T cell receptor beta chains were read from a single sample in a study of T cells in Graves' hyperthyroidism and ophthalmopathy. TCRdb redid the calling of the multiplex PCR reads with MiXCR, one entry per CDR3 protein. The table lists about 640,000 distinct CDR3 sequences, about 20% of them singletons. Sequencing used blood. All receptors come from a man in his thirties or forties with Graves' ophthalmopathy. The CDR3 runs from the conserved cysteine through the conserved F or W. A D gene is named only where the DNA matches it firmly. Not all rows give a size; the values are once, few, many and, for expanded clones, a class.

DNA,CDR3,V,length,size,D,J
TGTGCCAGCAGCCCTACGGCAGGGAGCTCCTACAATGAGCAGTTCTTC,CASSPTAGSSYNEQFF,TRBV5-5,16,NA,NA,TRBJ2-1
TGTGCCAGCAGCTGGGACCCAACTAATGAAAAACTGTTTTTT,CASSWDPTNEKLFF,TRBV5-5,14,NA,NA,TRBJ1-4
TGCAGCGTGAGCCGGGGGGATACGCAGTATTTT,CSVSRGDTQYF,TRBV29-1,11,NA,NA,TRBJ2-3
TGCGCCAGCAGCCGGGACTTAACTAGGTCTTCATGCGAGCAGTACTTC,CASSRDLTRSSCEQYF,TRBV4-1,16,once,NA,TRBJ2-7
TGTGCCAGCAGCCATAAATTAGCGGGAGTGGAGACCCAGTACTTC,CASSHKLAGVETQYF,TRBV14,15,NA,TRBD2,TRBJ2-5
TGCGCCAGCAGTGAGTCGTTAAGGGCGCAGCCCCAGCATTTT,CASSESLRAQPQHF,TRBV10-2,14,NA,NA,TRBJ1-5
TGTGCCTGGAGTGATGCTAGCTCCTACAATGAGCAGTTCTTC,CAWSDASSYNEQFF,TRBV30,14,many,NA,TRBJ2-1
TGTGCCAGCAGGGCCGGGACAGGGGGTAGCGGGAGGTCCGTGGAGCAGTTCTTC,CASRAGTGGSGRSVEQFF,TRBV28,18,many,NA,TRBJ2-1
TGTGCCAGCAGTTACGAGCTAGCGCGCACAGATACGCAGTATTTT,CASSYELARTDTQYF,TRBV6-2/TRBV6-3,15,NA,NA,TRBJ2-3
TGTGCCAGCAGCTCCGACAGGGCCGGCACAGATACGCAGTATTTT,CASSSDRAGTDTQYF,TRBV7-8,15,few,TRBD1,TRBJ2-3
TGTGCCAGCAGCTTTTACTCAGGTTCTGGGGCCAACGTCCTGACTTTC,CASSFYSGSGANVLTF,TRBV5-6,16,NA,NA,TRBJ2-6
TGCGCCAGCAGCTTGGTTACGGCGGGAGGCACAGATACGCAGTATTTT,CASSLVTAGGTDTQYF,TRBV5-1,16,NA,TRBD2,TRBJ2-3
TGTGCCAGCTCACCACTGGGACAGGGCACAGATACGCAGTATTTT,CASSPLGQGTDTQYF,TRBV18,15,many,TRBD1,TRBJ2-3
TGTGCCTGGAGTGTACGCGGCGGCAGCTATGGAAACACCATATATTTT,CAWSVRGGSYGNTIYF,TRBV30,16,NA,NA,TRBJ1-3
TGTGCTAGTGGTTTGGTAGGAGGGGATGGTGAAAAACTGTTTTTT,CASGLVGGDGEKLFF,TRBV12-5,15,NA,NA,TRBJ1-4
TGCAGTGCTAGGGGGACAGGGGGCTTAAACACCATATATTTT,CSARGTGGLNTIYF,TRBV20-1,14,NA,TRBD1,TRBJ1-3
TGTGCCTGGAGTGTCTGGGCGAAACAGGGAGACGAGCAGTACTTC,CAWSVWAKQGDEQYF,TRBV30,15,many,NA,TRBJ2-7
TGTGCCAGCAGTTATAGGAACACTGTAGCTTTCTTT,CASSYRNTVAFF,TRBV12-3/TRBV12-4,12,NA,NA,TRBJ1-1
TGTGCCAGCAGCTTCCGACTAGGAGCGGCCTACGAGCAGTACTTC,CASSFRLGAAYEQYF,TRBV11-2,15,once,NA,TRBJ2-7
TGTGCCAGTAGTATCCGGGGCCGGGGCACTGAAGCTTTCTTT,CASSIRGRGTEAFF,TRBV19,14,few,NA,TRBJ1-1
TGTGCCACCAGTGATTTGGACCTCACCGGGGAGCTGTTTTTT,CATSDLDLTGELFF,TRBV24-1,14,NA,NA,TRBJ2-2
TGTGCCAGCAGTTACCCCCCCCCCGGGGAGCTGTTTTTT,CASSYPPPGELFF,TRBV6-2/TRBV6-3,13,NA,NA,TRBJ2-2
TGCGCCAGCAGCTTGCGGGGGACTAGCAATCAGCCCCAGCATTTT,CASSLRGTSNQPQHF,TRBV5-1,15,few,NA,TRBJ1-5
TGTGCCAGCAGCTTAGGTGACAGGGCGATAACGCCAGATACGCAGTATTTT,CASSLGDRAITPDTQYF,TRBV7-9,17,NA,TRBD1,TRBJ2-3
TGTGCCTGGACCGCGGGAGTTGAGCAGTTCTTC,CAWTAGVEQFF,TRBV30,11,few,TRBD2,TRBJ2-1
TGTGCCAGCAGTTTTGTTCCCCGAACCTACGAGCAGTACTTC,CASSFVPRTYEQYF,TRBV27,14,NA,NA,TRBJ2-7
TGTGCCACTAGCAAACGGGACGGAAATTCACCCCTCCACTTT,CATSKRDGNSPLHF,TRBV6-1,14,NA,NA,TRBJ1-6
TGTGCCAGCAGTGAGTCCTACGACTCTGAAGCTTTCTTT,CASSESYDSEAFF,TRBV6-1,13,few,NA,TRBJ1-1
TGTGCCAGCAGCTTAGGGGACCTAAGGGACACTGAAGCTTTCTTT,CASSLGDLRDTEAFF,TRBV11-2,15,NA,NA,TRBJ1-1
TGCAGTGCTAGGGGGACAGGGCTGTCACCCCTCCACTTT,CSARGTGLSPLHF,TRBV20-1,13,NA,TRBD1,TRBJ1-6
TGTGCCAGCAGTCGCAGGGAGGATCAGCCCCAGCATTTT,CASSRREDQPQHF,TRBV6-1,13,NA,NA,TRBJ1-5
TGTGCCAGCATCAGCGGGAATGGAGATACGCAGTATTTT,CASISGNGDTQYF,TRBV2,13,NA,TRBD2,TRBJ2-3
TGTGCCAGCAGTGCCGACAGGGTCTCCTACGAGCAGTACTTC,CASSADRVSYEQYF,TRBV6-1,14,many,TRBD1,TRBJ2-7
TGTGCCAGCAGTTTCGAATCGGGAGGCCACGAGAGTGAGCAGTTCTTC,CASSFESGGHESEQFF,TRBV28,16,NA,TRBD2,TRBJ2-1
TGTGCCAGCAGCACCAGACAGGGGGCTCGGTGGAATGAGCAGTTCTTC,CASSTRQGARWNEQFF,TRBV7-9,16,NA,TRBD1,TRBJ2-1
TGTGCCAGCAGTTCACTGGAGCGGGAGATAGACGAGCAGTACTTC,CASSSLEREIDEQYF,TRBV6-2/TRBV6-3,15,NA,TRBD2,TRBJ2-7
TGTGCCAGCAGCCAGGGCTACGGCGATACGCAGTATTTT,CASSQGYGDTQYF,TRBV3-1,13,NA,NA,TRBJ2-3
TGTGCCAGCAGCTCACCCGGATTCTCGGGGGAGCAGTACTTC,CASSSPGFSGEQYF,TRBV7-9,14,many,NA,TRBJ2-7
TGCAGTGCTAGCCTCCTTCTAGCGGGAAACTCCTACGAGCAGTACTTC,CSASLLLAGNSYEQYF,TRBV20-1,16,many,TRBD2,TRBJ2-7
TGTGCCAGCAGTTGGGGGGGTGAGGGGACCCAGTACTTC,CASSWGGEGTQYF,TRBV6-5,13,NA,TRBD2,TRBJ2-5
TGCAGTGCTGACCCGGGGGCCGCAGATGGCTACACCTTC,CSADPGAADGYTF,TRBV20-1,13,once,NA,TRBJ1-2
TGTGCCAGCAGCGTAACGTCTAGCGGGGAGGCCCAGTACTTC,CASSVTSSGEAQYF,TRBV9,14,NA,TRBD2,TRBJ2-5
TGTGCCAGCAGTGCCGTACAGGTTTTCGGCGAGCAGTACTTC,CASSAVQVFGEQYF,TRBV2,14,many,NA,TRBJ2-7
TGTGCCAGCAGTTTTCCCCTGCACGGGACCACTAACTATGGCTACACCTTC,CASSFPLHGTTNYGYTF,TRBV28,17,many,NA,TRBJ1-2
TGTGCCAGCAGCAAGGTTGAGCAGTTCTTC,CASSKVEQFF,TRBV5-5,10,NA,NA,TRBJ2-1
TGTGCCAGCAGCGTAGGAGCGGGAGAAGATACGCAGTATTTT,CASSVGAGEDTQYF,TRBV9,14,NA,TRBD2,TRBJ2-3
TGCAGCGTTCGACAGGGGACCACTGAAGCTTTCTTT,CSVRQGTTEAFF,TRBV29-1,12,NA,TRBD1,TRBJ1-1
TGCAGCGTTGGAGGAGGGGAGAACACTGAAGCTTTCTTT,CSVGGGENTEAFF,TRBV29-1,13,many,NA,TRBJ1-1
TGTGCCAGCAACCCGGACAGGGGTGGAAGCTACACCTTC,CASNPDRGGSYTF,TRBV7-8,13,many,TRBD1,TRBJ1-2
TGTGCCAGCAGCCCACAGGCCGGGACAGGGGCCAAAAACATTCAGTACTTC,CASSPQAGTGAKNIQYF,TRBV7-6,17,few,TRBD1,TRBJ2-4
TGTGCCAGCAGTTTAACTCCCGGGGGGGGAGGCTACACCTTC,CASSLTPGGGGYTF,TRBV6-5,14,NA,NA,TRBJ1-2
TGTGCCAGCAGTTTAACAGGGGAAAATTCACCCCTCCACTTT,CASSLTGENSPLHF,TRBV12-3/TRBV12-4,14,many,TRBD1,TRBJ1-6
TGCAGTGCTAGGGGGGCTGTGACTAGCGGGATTCGGGAGCAGTACTTC,CSARGAVTSGIREQYF,TRBV20-1,16,few,TRBD2,TRBJ2-7
TGCGCCAGCAGCCAGACCCCCCCTAGACCGGGCACAGATACGCAGTATTTT,CASSQTPPRPGTDTQYF,TRBV4-1,17,NA,NA,TRBJ2-3
TGCGCCAGCAGACCAACTAGCGGGGGACCGAGCTACAATGAGCAGTTCTTC,CASRPTSGGPSYNEQFF,TRBV4-3,17,few,TRBD2,TRBJ2-1
TGCGCCAGCAGCACGGGGGCGATAAATGAGCAGTACTTC,CASSTGAINEQYF,TRBV5-1,13,NA,NA,TRBJ2-7
TGTGCCAGCAGCTACGTGGACAGCACTAACTATGGCTACACCTTC,CASSYVDSTNYGYTF,TRBV7-9,15,NA,NA,TRBJ1-2
TGTGCCAGCAGTGGGGAACTGACCACGGGGGAGCAGTACTTC,CASSGELTTGEQYF,TRBV6-1,14,NA,NA,TRBJ2-7
TGTGCCAGCAGCTTCCGGCTAGCGGAGAAAGAGACCCAGTACTTC,CASSFRLAEKETQYF,TRBV4-1,15,NA,TRBD2,TRBJ2-5